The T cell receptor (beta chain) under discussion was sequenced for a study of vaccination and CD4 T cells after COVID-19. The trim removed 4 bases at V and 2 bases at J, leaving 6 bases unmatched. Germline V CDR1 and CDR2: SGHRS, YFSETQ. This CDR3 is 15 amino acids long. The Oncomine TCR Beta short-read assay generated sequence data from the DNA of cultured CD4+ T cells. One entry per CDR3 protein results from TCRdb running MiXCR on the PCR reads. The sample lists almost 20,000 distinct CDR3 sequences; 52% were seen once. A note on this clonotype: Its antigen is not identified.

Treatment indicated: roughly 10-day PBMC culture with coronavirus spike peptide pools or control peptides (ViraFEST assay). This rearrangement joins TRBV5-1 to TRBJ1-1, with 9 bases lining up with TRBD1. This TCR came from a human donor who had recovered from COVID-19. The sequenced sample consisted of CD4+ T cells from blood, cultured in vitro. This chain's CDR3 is CASSPPGQGNTEAFF. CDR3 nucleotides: TGCGCCAGCAGCCCCCCGGGACAGGGTAACACTGAAGCTTTCTTT.